This T cell receptor beta chain appears in the sequencing data of a study of T cell responses to AZD1222 COVID-19 vaccine. Study summary: Second-dose recipients at about 4 or about 12 weeks were treated as one pooled group. General study findings and limits: Baseline testing showed seropositivity in only a handful of AZD1222 recipients. Clonal diversity was possibly underestimated; the donors were predominantly white British and more often female. Spike-specific TCR breadth rose after two AZD1222 doses, and depth rose as well.

The assay was immunoSEQ multiplex PCR, and TCRdb's table has in-frame clones only and misses some. This sample has roughly 120,000 clones; approximately 88% occur once, and the top ten carry approximately 5.4%. Trimming cost V 5 bases and J 3 bases; bases outside gene matches: 3. Germline assignment: CDR1 MNHNY and CDR2 SVGAGI (reference sequence). The CDR3 contains 14 residues. Points on this clone: Its antigen is not identified.

The chain is built from TRBV6-6 and TRBJ2-4; 8 nucleotides match TRBD1. The source material was peripheral blood, sampled on day 0 of AZD1222 vaccination. The clonotype was recovered from an adult in good health. The chain's CDR3 is CASSAGGSKNIQYF. The CDR3 nucleotides are TGTGCCAGCAGTGCAGGGGGCAGCAAAAACATTCAGTACTTC.